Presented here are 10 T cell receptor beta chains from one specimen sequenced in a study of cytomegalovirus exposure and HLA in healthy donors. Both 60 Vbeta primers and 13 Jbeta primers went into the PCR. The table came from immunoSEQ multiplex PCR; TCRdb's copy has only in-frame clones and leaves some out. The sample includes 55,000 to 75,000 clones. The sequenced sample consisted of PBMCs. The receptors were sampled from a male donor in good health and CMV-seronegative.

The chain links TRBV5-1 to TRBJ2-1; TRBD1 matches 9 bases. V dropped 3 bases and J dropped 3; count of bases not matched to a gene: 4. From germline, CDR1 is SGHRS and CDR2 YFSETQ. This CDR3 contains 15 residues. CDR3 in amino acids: CASSSPGQGYNEQFF. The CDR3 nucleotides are TGCGCCAGCAGCTCCCCGGGACAGGGCTACAATGAGCAGTTCTTC.

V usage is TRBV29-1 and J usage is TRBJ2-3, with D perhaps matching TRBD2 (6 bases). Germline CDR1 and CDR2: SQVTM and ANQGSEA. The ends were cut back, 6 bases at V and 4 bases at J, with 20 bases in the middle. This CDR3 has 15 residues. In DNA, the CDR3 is TGCAGCGTGGACCGGGACTGGGAAGAGGCAGATACGCAGTATTTT. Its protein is CSVDRDWEEADTQYF.

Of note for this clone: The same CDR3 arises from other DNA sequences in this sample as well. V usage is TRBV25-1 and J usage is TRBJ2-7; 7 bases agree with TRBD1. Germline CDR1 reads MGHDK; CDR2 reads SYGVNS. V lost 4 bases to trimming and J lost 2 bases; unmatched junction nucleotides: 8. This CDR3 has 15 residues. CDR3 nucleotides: TGTGCCAGCAGTGGGACAGGAACCCTCGCCTACGAGCAGTACTTC. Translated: CASSGTGTLAYEQYF.

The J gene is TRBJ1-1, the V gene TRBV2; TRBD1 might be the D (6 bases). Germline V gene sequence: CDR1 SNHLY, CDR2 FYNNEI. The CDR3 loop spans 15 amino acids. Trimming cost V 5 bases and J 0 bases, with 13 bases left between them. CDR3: CASSSSGALNTEAFF. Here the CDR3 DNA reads TGTGCCAGCAGTTCCTCAGGGGCTTTGAACACTGAAGCTTTCTTT. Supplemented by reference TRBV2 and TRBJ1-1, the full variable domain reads EPEVTQTPSHQVTQMGQEVILRCVPISNHLYFYWYRQILGQKVEFLVSFYNNEISEKSEIFDDQFSVERPDGSNFTLKIRSTKLEDSAMYFCASSSSGALNTEAFFGQGTRLTVV.

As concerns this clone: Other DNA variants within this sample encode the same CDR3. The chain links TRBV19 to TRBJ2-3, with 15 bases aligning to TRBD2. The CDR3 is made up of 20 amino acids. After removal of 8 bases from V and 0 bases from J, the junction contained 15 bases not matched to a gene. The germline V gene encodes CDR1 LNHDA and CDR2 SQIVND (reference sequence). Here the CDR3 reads CASASIGLAGGPLSTDTQYF. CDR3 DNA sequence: TGTGCCAGTGCTAGCATCGGACTAGCGGGGGGGCCACTTAGCACAGATACGCAGTATTTT.

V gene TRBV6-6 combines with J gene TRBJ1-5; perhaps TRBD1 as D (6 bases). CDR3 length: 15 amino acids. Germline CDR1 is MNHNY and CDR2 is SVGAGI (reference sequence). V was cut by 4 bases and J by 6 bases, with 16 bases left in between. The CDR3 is CASSSRGGRAQPQHF. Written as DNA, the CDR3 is TGTGCCAGCAGTTCTAGGGGGGGACGGGCTCAGCCCCAGCATTTT.

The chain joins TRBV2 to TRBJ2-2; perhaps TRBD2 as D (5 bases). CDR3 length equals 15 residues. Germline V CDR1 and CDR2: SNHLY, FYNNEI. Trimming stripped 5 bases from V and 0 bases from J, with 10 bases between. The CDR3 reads CASSPDGANTGELFF. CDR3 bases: TGTGCCAGCAGTCCGGACGGGGCGAACACCGGGGAGCTGTTTTTT.

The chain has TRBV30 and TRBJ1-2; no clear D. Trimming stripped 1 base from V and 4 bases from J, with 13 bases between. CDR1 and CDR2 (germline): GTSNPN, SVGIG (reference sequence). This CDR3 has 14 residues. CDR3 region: CAWSEERGVYGYTF. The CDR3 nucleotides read TGTGCCTGGAGTGAGGAGCGGGGAGTCTATGGCTACACCTTC.

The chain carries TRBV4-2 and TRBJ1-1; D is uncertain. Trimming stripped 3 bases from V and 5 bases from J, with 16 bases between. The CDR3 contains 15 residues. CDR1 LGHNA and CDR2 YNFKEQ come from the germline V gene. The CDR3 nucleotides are TGTGCCAGCAGCCAGGGAGAAGGCCCGGGAACTGAAGCTTTCTTT. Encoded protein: CASSQGEGPGTEAFF.

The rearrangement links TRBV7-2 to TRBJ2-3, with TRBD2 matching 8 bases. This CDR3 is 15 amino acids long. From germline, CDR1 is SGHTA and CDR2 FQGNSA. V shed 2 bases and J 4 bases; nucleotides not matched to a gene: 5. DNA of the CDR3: TGTGCCAGCAGCTTAATAGCGGGGAGTCCAGATACGCAGTATTTT. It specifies CASSLIAGSPDTQYF.